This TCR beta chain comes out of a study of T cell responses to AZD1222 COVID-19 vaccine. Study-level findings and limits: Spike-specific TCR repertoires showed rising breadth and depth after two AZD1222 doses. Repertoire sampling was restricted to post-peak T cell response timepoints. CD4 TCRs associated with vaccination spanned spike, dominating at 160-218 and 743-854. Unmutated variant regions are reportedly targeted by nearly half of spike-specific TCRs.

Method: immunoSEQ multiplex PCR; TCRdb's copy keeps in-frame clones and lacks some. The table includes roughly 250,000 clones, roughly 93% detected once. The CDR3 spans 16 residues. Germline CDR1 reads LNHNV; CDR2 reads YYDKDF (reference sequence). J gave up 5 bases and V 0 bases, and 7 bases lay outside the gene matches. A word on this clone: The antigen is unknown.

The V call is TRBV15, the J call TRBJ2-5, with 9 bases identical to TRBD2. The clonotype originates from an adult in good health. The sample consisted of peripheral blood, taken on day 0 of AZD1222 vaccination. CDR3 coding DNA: TGTGCCACCAGCAGAGATGCTAGCGGGGTGGGGGAGACCCAGTACTTC. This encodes CATSRDASGVGETQYF.